This TCR beta chain was observed in a study of spatial heterogeneity in lung cancer. TCRdb ran MiXCR on the 5' RACE reads and lists one entry per CDR3 protein. The sample records 95,000 to 130,000 distinct CDR3 sequences, 9% to 15% being singletons. This clonotype was observed a handful of times. The time point was: blood at routine non-recurrence follow-up after resection. Tumor, nontumor lung or frozen PBMC supplied whole RNA, sequenced without sorting. The CDR3 runs 14 residues. Germline lookup yields CDR1 SGHRS and CDR2 YFSETQ. V was trimmed by 0 bases and J by 5 bases, leaving 11 bases between them.

This sequence was found in a male donor with early-stage non-small cell lung cancer. This chain connects TRBV5-1 to TRBJ2-5; D is ambiguous. Sequencing used PBMCs, obtained at follow-up. The CDR3 reads CASSLAVNLETQYF. CDR3 nucleotides: TGCGCCAGCAGCTTGGCCGTAAATTTGGAGACCCAGTACTTC. Full variable domain (remainder filled in from reference TRBV5-1 and TRBJ2-5): KAGVTQTPRYLIKTRGQQVTLSCSPISGHRSVSWYQQTPGQGLQFLFEYFSETQRNKGNFPGRFSGRQFSNSRSEMNVSTLELGDSALYLCASSLAVNLETQYFGPGTRLLVL.